Presented here are 22 T cell receptor beta chains from one specimen sequenced in a study of blood T cell repertoires in COVID-19 (TCRdb year 2020). Receptor libraries were prepared by the immunoSEQ multiplex PCR assay. This is the immuneACCESS table as TCRdb keeps it, with only in-frame sequences that have V and J called. A part of the clones is gone; compared with another copy, unresolved V genes explain less than half, and the rest is unexplained. The sample table shows some 85,000 clones, and roughly 82% are seen once. Of the sample, 20% is held by the ten largest clones. The sequencing sample was made of peripheral blood. The origin of the receptors is a woman of 80 years or more with active or convalescent COVID-19.

This clone has only a few counts. The rearrangement uses TRBV7-2 and TRBJ2-7, with 10 bases aligning to TRBD2. Losses at the gene ends were 3 bases for V and 2 bases for J; bases not matched to a gene: 4. Germline V gene lookup returns CDR1 SGHTA and CDR2 FQGNSA. The CDR3 has 15 amino acids. The CDR3 DNA is TGTGCCAGCAGCTTGGTAGCGGGGGGCACCTACGAGCAGTACTTC. Translated, it gives CASSLVAGGTYEQYF.

The chain recombines TRBV11-2 with TRBJ2-2; no clear D. CDR3 length equals 13 residues. V was cut by 6 bases and J by 6 bases, with 11 bases left in between. The V gene's germline CDR1 is SGHAT and CDR2 FQNNGV. CDR3 loop: CASSPYASGELFF. The CDR3 coding sequence is TGTGCCAGCAGTCCCTATGCATCCGGGGAGCTGTTTTTT. Full variable domain (remainder filled in from reference TRBV11-2 and TRBJ2-2): EAGVAQSPRYKIIEKRQSVAFWCNPISGHATLYWYQQILGQGPKLLIQFQNNGVVDDSQLPKDRFSAERLKGVDSTLKIQPAKLEDSAVYLCASSPYASGELFFGEGSRLTVL.

In its sample, this clone was seen a few times. The chain links TRBV6-5 to TRBJ2-1; 8 bases line up with TRBD1. The CDR3 contains 12 residues. Germline CDR1 is MNHEY and CDR2 is SVGAGI. V was clipped by 5 bases and J by 9 bases; unmatched bases: 3. CDR3 sequence reads: CASSPQGAEQFF. CDR3 nucleotides: TGTGCCAGCAGTCCTCAGGGGGCTGAGCAGTTCTTC.

The chain couples TRBV9 to TRBJ2-2; 7 nucleotides align to TRBD2. V shed 0 bases, J shed 1 base, and the junction held 3 bases outside the gene matches. In germline, CDR1 is SGDLS, CDR2 YYNGEE. This CDR3 is built from 16 residues. As DNA, the CDR3 is TGTGCCAGCAGCGTAGAAGCGGGACTGAACACCGGGGAGCTGTTTTTT. Its protein is CASSVEAGLNTGELFF.

This clone was counted only a few times. The genes are TRBV19 and TRBJ2-2; D possibly corresponds to TRBD1 (6 bases). The germline CDR1 and CDR2 sequences are LNHDA and SQIVND (reference sequence). The CDR3 extends over 14 amino acids. Between the trimmed V and J ends, which lost 6 bases and 3 bases, there was a span of 11 bases. This chain's CDR3 is CASRGGSDTGELFF. In DNA, the CDR3 is TGTGCCAGTAGAGGGGGATCGGACACCGGGGAGCTGTTTTTT. Supplemented by reference TRBV19 and TRBJ2-2, the full variable domain reads DGGITQSPKYLFRKEGQNVTLSCEQNLNHDAMYWYRQDPGQGLRLIYYSQIVNDFQKGDIAEGYSVSREKKESFPLTVTSAQKNPTAFYLCASRGGSDTGELFFGEGSRLTVL.

This chain's CDR3 is CAIMRTSDNEQFF. CDR3 coding DNA: TGTGCCATCATGAGGACTAGTGACAATGAGCAGTTCTTC. The chain has TRBV10-3 and TRBJ2-1; 7 bases align to TRBD2. The CDR3 runs to 13 residues. Germline trimming cut 7 bases from V and 5 bases from J; bases unmatched to any gene: 5. CDR1 is ENHRY, CDR2 SYGVKD, per germline.

The genes are TRBV6-2 or TRBV6-3 and TRBJ1-1, with D tentatively TRBD1 (5 bases). Germline CDR1 and CDR2: MNHEY and SVGEGT. The ends were cut back, 5 bases at V and 7 bases at J, with 11 bases in the middle. This CDR3 comprises 12 residues. CDR3 DNA: TGTGCCAGCAGTGGGGGAGGGATTGAAGCTTTCTTT. The encoded protein is CASSGGGIEAFF.

The chain combines TRBV12-3 or TRBV12-4 with TRBJ2-1; D unclear. Trimming stripped 6 bases from V and 0 bases from J, with 6 bases between. The CDR3 is made up of 13 amino acids. The CDR3 reads CASRESSYNEQFF. The DNA of the CDR3 is TGTGCCAGCAGGGAGAGCTCCTACAATGAGCAGTTCTTC.

The J gene is TRBJ1-1, the V gene TRBV7-9; tentative D call: TRBD1 (5 bases). Germline CDR1 reads SEHNR; CDR2 reads FQNEAQ (reference sequence). This CDR3 is 13 amino acids long. The V gene lost 2 bases and the J gene lost 6 bases, with 10 bases spanning the gap. CDR3 nucleotide sequence: TGTGCCAGCAGCTTAAAGGGAGGGGCTGAAGCTTTCTTT. Amino acid sequence: CASSLKGGAEAFF.

The V call is TRBV4-1, the J call TRBJ2-1; tentatively, D is TRBD2 (5 bases). Germline CDR1 MGHRA, CDR2 YSYEKL. Trimming took 0 bases from V and 9 from J, leaving 12 bases between them. This CDR3 has 14 amino acids. The CDR3, as DNA: TGCGCCAGCAGCCAAGATGGAGCAGCGGTTGAGCAGTTCTTC. It specifies CASSQDGAAVEQFF.

This clone was seen at least ten times. The rearrangement uses TRBV6-5 and TRBJ2-5; D ambiguous. The CDR3 has 15 amino acids. V lost 2 bases to trimming and J lost 0 bases, with 10 bases between them. Germline V CDR1 and CDR2: MNHEY, SVGAGI. The CDR3 region is CASSYGDKYQETQYF. Written as DNA, the CDR3 is TGTGCCAGCAGTTACGGTGACAAGTACCAAGAGACCCAGTACTTC.

CDR3 protein: CASSEGQGGYGYTF. The CDR3 DNA reads TGTGCCAGCAGTGAAGGGCAGGGGGGCTATGGCTACACCTTC. The chain recombines TRBV6-1 with TRBJ1-2, with TRBD1 identical over 7 bases. The CDR3 extends over 14 amino acids. Germline CDR1 MNHNS, CDR2 SASEGT. The V and J ends lost 1 base and 4 bases, in that order; junction bases with no gene match: 3.

The V and J genes are TRBV9 and TRBJ2-5, with TRBD2 matching over 15 bases. J was trimmed by 2 bases and V by 2 bases; bases with no gene match: 7. The CDR3 spans 18 residues. The germline CDR1 and CDR2 sequences are SGDLS and YYNGEE. The CDR3 region is CASSVGLAGGPAQETQYF. The CDR3 coding sequence is TGTGCCAGCAGCGTCGGACTAGCGGGGGGGCCAGCTCAAGAGACCCAGTACTTC.

This clone was detected ten times or more. The V and J genes are TRBV9 and TRBJ2-3; 11 nucleotides line up with TRBD2. CDR3 length equals 15 residues. Germline trimming cut 4 bases from V and 4 bases from J; bases unmatched to any gene: 5. The germline CDR1 and CDR2 sequences are SGDLS and YYNGEE. The CDR3 protein is CASSFSGGASDTQYF. For the CDR3, the DNA is TGTGCCAGCAGCTTTAGCGGGGGGGCATCAGATACGCAGTATTTT.

The chain combines TRBV5-1 with TRBJ1-5, with TRBD1 identical over 7 bases. CDR3 length equals 15 residues. Germline V gene sequence: CDR1 SGHRS, CDR2 YFSETQ. J gave up 5 bases and V 0 bases, and 5 bases lay outside the gene matches. The DNA of the CDR3 is TGCGCCAGCAGCTTGGGGGGGACAGAACATCAGCCCCAGCATTTT. This encodes CASSLGGTEHQPQHF.

The chain has TRBV28 and TRBJ2-5; 14 nucleotides match TRBD2. This CDR3 has 16 amino acids. The V segment lost 7 bases and the J segment 5 bases; nucleotides outside the gene matches: 9. Looked up from germline, CDR1 is MDHEN and CDR2 is SYDVKM. DNA for the CDR3: TGTGCCAGCACCGTGACTAGCGGGGGGGAAATGGAGACCCAGTACTTC. Translated, it gives CASTVTSGGEMETQYF.

The V and J genes are TRBV20-1 and TRBJ1-2; D unclear. The V and J ends lost 0 bases and 7 bases respectively, with 6 bases between them. Germline CDR1 and CDR2: DFQATT and SNEGSKA (reference sequence). This CDR3 has 11 amino acids. This chain's CDR3 is CSARDLSGYTF. DNA of the CDR3: TGCAGTGCTAGAGATCTCAGTGGCTACACCTTC.

The chain joins TRBV7-9 to TRBJ2-1; possibly TRBD1 for D (5 bases). The CDR3 contains 14 residues. Germline loops: CDR1 SEHNR, CDR2 FQNEAQ (reference sequence). Trimming left V 1 base short and J 12 bases short, with 16 bases between. The CDR3 nucleotides read TGTGCCAGCAGCTTAGATGGGGCTACCCCGAGGCAGTTCTTC. This codes for CASSLDGATPRQFF.

The genes are TRBV12-5 and TRBJ2-1; no clear D. From germline, CDR1 is LGHNT and CDR2 FRNRAP. The CDR3 loop spans 13 amino acids. V lost 2 bases and J 2 bases, leaving 4 bases between the germline ends. The CDR3 reads CASGLYTYNEQFF. The CDR3 bases are TGTGCTAGTGGTTTGTACACCTACAATGAGCAGTTCTTC.

The sample holds one count of this clone. The J gene is TRBJ2-1, the V gene TRBV9; 11 bases map to TRBD2. The germline V gene has CDR1 SGDLS and CDR2 YYNGEE. The CDR3 totals 16 residues. J lost 2 bases, V lost 4 bases, and 5 bases had no gene match. CDR3: CASSTQGLAAYNEQFF. The CDR3 bases are TGTGCCAGCAGCACCCAGGGACTAGCGGCCTACAATGAGCAGTTCTTC.

The chain has TRBV5-1 and TRBJ2-2, with D maybe TRBD1 (5 bases). V lost 9 bases and J lost 4, with 13 bases in between. The CDR3 extends over 13 amino acids. CDR1 and CDR2 (germline): SGHRS, YFSETQ. CDR3 residues: CATNDRFTGELFF. CDR3 DNA: TGCGCCACAAACGACAGATTCACCGGGGAGCTGTTTTTT.

V usage is TRBV6-5 and J usage is TRBJ1-4; 7 positions match TRBD1. The ends lost 8 bases at V and 10 bases at J; junction bases unmatched: 13. Germline-derived CDR1 and CDR2 are MNHEY and SVGAGI. This CDR3 is built from 14 residues. In DNA form, the CDR3 reads TGTGCCAGCGCAAGGGACAGACCCGTAGCAAAACTGTTTTTT. This codes for CASARDRPVAKLFF.